The sequence of this TCR beta chain was determined in a study of cytomegalovirus exposure and HLA in healthy donors. Overall study results and limits: Usually a TCR sequence was rare, but some public TCRs were found in many donors. Reportedly, diagnosis of cytomegalovirus status by the classifier showed high specificity and sensitivity. One later analysis, an examination of the 120 or so validation repertoires, found that first-cohort TCR clusters tended to co-occur in them.

On this clone itself: No antigen is known for it.

The CDR3 contains 15 residues. The trim removed 3 bases at V and 9 bases at J, leaving 8 bases unmatched. The germline gives CDR1 KGHSH, CDR2 LQKENI. Assay used: immunoSEQ multiplex PCR; TCRdb lists only in-frame clones, some missing. The data contain about 280,000 clones, 70% to 90% of them singletons. This TCR was recovered from a young woman in good health and CMV-seronegative. This sequence joins TRBV18 and TRBJ1-6, with 7 positions matching TRBD1. The sequenced sample consisted of PBMCs. CDR3 sequence reads: CASSPTTGMGSPLHF. CDR3 in DNA: TGTGCCAGCTCACCTACGACAGGGATGGGTTCACCCCTCCACTTT.